Given below is one T cell receptor beta chain in context. Its recognized antigen is unknown. No much larger clonotype is one base removed from it; base qualities were not supplied. The entry originates in a study of blood T cell repertoires in COVID-19 (dated by TCRdb to between 2020 and 2021). The study in broad terms: Collaborator samples came from the United States, Italy and Spain and covered acute and convalescent phases of COVID-19. The material from the prospective study consisted of cDNA or gDNA derived from T cells, B-cell-depleted T cells, or PBMCs. Subjects who had been exposed to COVID-19, were actively infected with it, or had recovered from it provided the deeply sampled blood TCRbeta repertoires that made up the dataset. The repertoires were released in a freely available public database intended as a resource for research on the immune response to SARS-CoV-2. The samples were drawn from the first 160 participants of the ongoing ImmuneRACE study and from over a thousand subjects provided by 6 global collaborators. A de-identified subject ID, COVID-19 status, age in years and sex were almost always included in the sample metadata. Where available, HLA class I and class II types were obtained from metadata supplied by the sample provider rather than from assay-based typing. What the study reported, not specific to this receptor: How much clinical and demographic metadata was included differed by source and by participant, and the metadata was provided uncurated.

The CDR1 and CDR2 encoded by the germline V gene are SGDLS and YYNGEE. Trimming takes 3 bases from V and 1 base from J, and the germline ends sit 16 bases apart. The CDR3 has 16 amino acids, counting the end cysteine and phenylalanine. Only CDR3 DNA remains: 48 bases, in frame from the first base. TCRbeta CDR3 regions were amplified from genomic DNA by means of the immunoSEQ Assay, a bias-controlled multiplex PCR. The authors processed their data as follows. Nucleated cell counts per sample were estimated from amplification of reference gene primers within the assay. To quantify the absolute abundance of each unique TCRbeta CDR3 rearrangement, sequence reads were collapsed and filtered. For each sample, productive Simpson clonality was calculated as the square root of Simpson's diversity index across productive rearrangements. The table was pulled from immuneACCESS by TCRdb, which kept in-frame rearrangements only. Such tables lose some clones; where checked, under half of the loss comes from unresolved V genes, and the rest has no known cause. The V and J calls and the clone size are those of that table, but D and trimming were determined from the DNA. In all, the sample holds approximately 440,000 clones, and about nine tenths of those were seen once. About 0.6% of the sample is held by the ten biggest clonotypes.

In the prospective study, participants were 18 to 89 years old, resided in 24 geographic areas of the United States, and were enrolled through a virtual design. To assign participants to cohorts, the prospective study relied on clinical history that participants themselves reported in a screening survey and a study questionnaire. Recovered participants in ImmuneRACE Cohort 3 were defined by two consecutive negative NP/OP PCR tests, clearance by a healthcare professional, or resolution of symptoms. In the prospective study, whole blood, serum and a nasopharyngeal or oropharyngeal swab were collected from each participant by mobile phlebotomists. Over a roughly two-month period, participants in the prospective study had the option of providing additional blood draws and questionnaires. Blood samples from the prospective study were shipped frozen or at room temperature prior to DNA extraction.

This clonotype was sampled from a man aged 18 to 30 who had recovered from COVID-19. The sample consisted of PBMCs or T cells enriched from blood (not recorded which). The sequence is built from TRBV9 and TRBJ1-1; a tentative D call is TRBD1 (6 bases match). The sequence in DNA is TGTGCCAGCAGCGCGACCTTGGACAGTTCGAACACTGAAGCTTTCTTT. This sequence encodes CASSATLDSSNTEAFF.